This TCR beta chain was documented in a study of human T cells and chemical hapten exposure. TCRdb reprocessed the RACE reads with MiXCR, giving one entry per CDR3 protein. The sample has 180,000 or so distinct CDR3 sequences, around 13% seen once. Time point reported: patch test 1, 2 weeks after DPC sensitization. The treatment was: therapeutic diphenylcyclopropenone sensitization with weekly scalp DPC. The V gene's germline CDR1 is SGDLS and CDR2 YYNGEE. This CDR3 region has 13 residues. The V end was cut by 5 bases, the J end by 9 bases, with 14 bases between. This clonotype showed up many times. This clonotype was sampled from a woman in her 30s with alopecia areata. Some clones in this sample may be carry-over from other donors' samples. Sequencing used whole blood, obtained in connection with sensitization to the hapten diphenylcyclopropenone (DPC). The V call is TRBV9, the J call TRBJ2-2; D is tentatively TRBD1 or TRBD2 (5 bases each). CDR3 in amino acids: CASSPDWDRELFF. CDR3 bases: TGTGCCAGCAGTCCCGACTGGGACCGGGAGCTGTTTTTT.